Listed here are 15 T cell receptor beta chains from one sample, sequenced in a study of blood T cell repertoires in COVID-19. TCRdb's table, derived via immunoSEQ multiplex PCR, lists solely in-frame clones and lacks some. The sample carries 120,000 or so clones, approximately 88% recorded once. The sequencing input was peripheral blood. The receptor source for this set is a man in his forties or fifties with acute or convalescent COVID-19.

The chain joins TRBV24-1 to TRBJ2-5, with 9 bases identical to TRBD1. This CDR3 is 15 amino acids long. V gave up 4 bases and J gave up 4 bases; unmatched junction bases: 6. CDR1 is KGHDR and CDR2 is SFDVKD in the germline V gene. DNA of the CDR3: TGTGCCACCAGTGACCGGGACAGGGATCGAGAGACCCAGTACTTC. Amino acids: CATSDRDRDRETQYF.

This clone appeared a single time. The chain uses TRBV19 and TRBJ2-7; D not certain. Germline-derived CDR1 and CDR2 are LNHDA and SQIVND (reference sequence). V was pared by 6 bases and J by 4 bases, with 13 bases between. The CDR3 is made up of 13 amino acids. The CDR3 protein is CASRELVFYEQYF. The CDR3 nucleotides read TGTGCCAGTAGGGAGCTAGTTTTTTACGAGCAGTACTTC.

The chain recombines TRBV5-4 with TRBJ1-2; perhaps TRBD1 as D (6 bases). V was shortened by 2 bases and J by 7 bases, with 12 bases between the two germline ends. Germline lookup yields CDR1 SGHNT and CDR2 YYREEE (reference sequence). The CDR3 runs 13 residues. The CDR3 protein is CASSLQGLGGYTF. As DNA, the CDR3 is TGTGCCAGCAGCTTACAGGGATTGGGTGGCTACACCTTC.

A word on this clone: The sample carries other DNA sequences with the same CDR3. The chain recombines TRBV12-3 or TRBV12-4 with TRBJ1-2; TRBD1 matches 8 bases. The junction had 4 bases not matched to a gene; V was cut back by 3 bases and J by 7 bases. The length of the CDR3 is 13 residues. The CDR3 spells CASSLGTGGGYTF. The DNA of the CDR3 is TGTGCCAGCAGTTTGGGCACAGGGGGTGGCTACACCTTC.

This chain connects TRBV19 to TRBJ2-1; D ambiguous. The V end was cut by 6 bases, the J end by 4 bases, with 10 bases between. The CDR3 spans 13 residues. Germline CDR1 LNHDA, CDR2 SQIVND (reference sequence). The chain's CDR3 is CASRETGYNEQFF. Here the CDR3 DNA reads TGTGCCAGTAGAGAGACCGGGTACAATGAGCAGTTCTTC.

The chain recombines TRBV20-1 with TRBJ1-2; TRBD1 matches at 9 bases. Germline V gene lookup returns CDR1 DFQATT and CDR2 SNEGSKA (reference sequence). The length of the CDR3 is 15 residues. The J segment lost 8 bases and the V segment lost 3 bases, leaving 13 bases of the junction unmatched. The CDR3 bases are TGCAGTGCTAGTCTAAGCGGGGACAGGGTCGTCGGCTACACCTTC. Residues: CSASLSGDRVVGYTF.

V usage is TRBV2 and J usage is TRBJ2-7; TRBD2 aligns across 8 bases. The junction had 11 bases not matched to a gene; V was cut back by 6 bases and J by 4 bases. The CDR3 has 15 residues. Germline lookup yields CDR1 SNHLY and CDR2 FYNNEI. The CDR3 here is CASRPLSGRRYEQYF. In DNA, the CDR3 is TGTGCCAGCAGGCCACTCAGCGGGAGAAGGTACGAGCAGTACTTC. Together with reference TRBV2 and TRBJ2-7, the CDR3 gives the full variable domain: EPEVTQTPSHQVTQMGQEVILRCVPISNHLYFYWYRQILGQKVEFLVSFYNNEISEKSEIFDDQFSVERPDGSNFTLKIRSTKLEDSAMYFCASRPLSGRRYEQYFGPGTRLTVT.

As concerns this clone: Within the sample, other DNA sequences also encode this same CDR3. This chain connects TRBV11-2 to TRBJ2-1; 7 nucleotides line up with TRBD2. CDR3 length: 15 amino acids. J gave up 1 base and V 1 base, and 1 base lay outside the gene matches. Germline CDR1 and CDR2: SGHAT and FQNNGV. CDR3 nucleotide sequence: TGTGCCAGCAGCTTAGCGGGGGGATCCTACAATGAGCAGTTCTTC. Encoded protein: CASSLAGGSYNEQFF.

The chain combines TRBV27 with TRBJ2-3; 9 bases agree with TRBD1. Germline trimming cut 4 bases from V and 4 bases from J; bases unmatched to any gene: 6. CDR1 MNHEY and CDR2 SMNVEV come from the germline V gene (reference sequence). The length of the CDR3 is 15 residues. In DNA form, the CDR3 reads TGTGCCAGCAGTTGGGCGACAGGGGGAGCAGATACGCAGTATTTT. Translated: CASSWATGGADTQYF.

This clone occurred a few times. The CDR3 loop reads CSVVGGTGYTDTQYF. The CDR3 DNA is TGCAGCGTTGTGGGGGGGACTGGGTACACAGATACGCAGTATTTT. The V and J genes are TRBV29-1 and TRBJ2-3; 7 bases align to TRBD2. Trimming at V came to 4 bases and at J to 2 bases, leaving 9 bases not matched to a gene. The CDR3 loop spans 15 amino acids. Germline V CDR1 and CDR2: SQVTM, ANQGSEA.

The V and J genes are TRBV5-4 and TRBJ2-3, with D unresolved. Germline V lookup: CDR1 SGHNT, CDR2 YYREEE (reference sequence). The length of the CDR3 is 15 residues. Trimming removed 0 bases at V and 2 bases at J, with 10 bases between. For the CDR3, the DNA is TGTGCCAGCAGCTTGGAAGAGAGAAACACAGATACGCAGTATTTT. Amino acids: CASSLEERNTDTQYF.

The chain links TRBV19 to TRBJ1-2; 7 positions agree with TRBD1. Unmatched junction bases numbered 8, after V lost 5 bases and J lost 5 bases. CDR3 length: 14 amino acids. CDR1 is LNHDA and CDR2 is SQIVND in the germline V gene (reference sequence). In DNA form, the CDR3 reads TGTGCCAGTAGTGCCCCTCACAGGGGTTATGGCTACACCTTC. This translates into CASSAPHRGYGYTF.

CDR3 loop: CASSLGTSGKETQYF. In nucleotides, the CDR3 is TGTGCCAGCAGCTTAGGGACTAGCGGAAAAGAGACCCAGTACTTC. The chain has TRBV11-2 and TRBJ2-5; 10 nucleotides align to TRBD2. V lost 1 base and J lost 3; bases outside the gene matches: 2. The CDR3 runs 15 residues. The germline V gene has CDR1 SGHAT and CDR2 FQNNGV.

This sequence joins TRBV5-1 and TRBJ2-7; possibly TRBD2 for D (6 bases). Per germline, CDR1 SGHRS and CDR2 YFSETQ. Trimming stripped 4 bases from V and 2 bases from J, with 13 bases between. The CDR3 has 14 residues. The CDR3 region has the DNA TGCGCCAGCAGCCCGGGGGAAGGTGCCTACGAGCAGTACTTC. Translation gives CASSPGEGAYEQYF.

The rearrangement uses TRBV5-1 and TRBJ2-2, with D unclear. Germline-derived CDR1 and CDR2 are SGHRS and YFSETQ. This CDR3 has 14 residues. Trimming removed 7 bases from V and 0 bases from J, with 10 bases in between. The CDR3 coding sequence is TGCGCCAGCGCTCAGTACACGAACACCGGGGAGCTGTTTTTT. Its translation is CASAQYTNTGELFF.